The T cell receptor (beta chain) under discussion was sequenced for a study of shared clonotypes between healthy human individuals. Study outcomes and limitations: Clonotype sharing among donors, it was expected, would be affected by sequencing depth. Relative to memory subsets, naive subsets generally showed larger estimated richness.

V dropped 0 bases and J dropped 5 bases, with 17 bases sitting between them. The germline CDR1 and CDR2 sequences are WSHSY and SAAADI. The CDR3 is 17 residues long. In regard to this clone: Antigen unknown.

Sorted-subset replicate PCRs used 200 ng DNA, 30,000 or so T cell genomes. The table came from immunoSEQ multiplex PCR; TCRdb's copy has only in-frame clones and leaves some out. The top ten hold 0.9% to 1.4% of the sample, which has over 2 million clones, approximately 94% seen once. CD45RO-negative cells were positively selected for CCR7, leaving out terminally differentiated effector memory CD45RA+ cells. Within Nashville, Tennessee resided all donors, each a Caucasian adult. Sequenced material: naive CD8+ T cells sorted from blood. This sequence was found in a man aged 18 to 30 in good health. The chain has TRBV10-2 and TRBJ2-1; D not resolved. The CDR3 bases are TGCGCCAGCAGTGAGTCGAGTGCTGGATACAGCCACAATGAGCAGTTCTTC. Translation gives CASSESSAGYSHNEQFF.